One sample yielded the 18 T cell receptor beta chains listed below, sequenced in a study of regulatory dendritic cells for organ transplantation. Libraries were prepared by immunoSEQ multiplex PCR; TCRdb keeps only in-frame clonotypes and omits some of them. The table shows around 30,000 clones, with over 60% occurring only once. Material for sequencing was memory CD4+ T cells from blood. Subset meaning: CD45RO+ memory T cells. Every receptor here comes from a human donor in good health.

The chain carries TRBV2 and TRBJ2-5, with D uncertain. The V end was cut by 6 bases, the J end by 5 bases, with 10 bases between. CDR1 and CDR2 (germline): SNHLY, FYNNEI. There are 12 residues in the CDR3. The CDR3 protein is CASSPLRETQYF. The CDR3 nucleotides are TGTGCCAGCAGCCCCCTAAGGGAGACCCAGTACTTC.

The chain couples TRBV5-6 to TRBJ1-1; tentatively, D is TRBD1 (6 bases). Per germline, CDR1 SGHDT and CDR2 YYEEEE. Trimming stripped 4 bases from V and 7 bases from J, with 20 bases between. The CDR3 has 15 residues. The CDR3 bases are TGTGCCAGCAGCCCAGACCCCGGGACAACTGTTGAAGCTTTCTTT. This codes for CASSPDPGTTVEAFF.

This sequence joins TRBV6-6 and TRBJ2-7, with TRBD2 matching 9 bases. The CDR3 runs 14 residues. The germline gives CDR1 MNHNY, CDR2 SVGAGI (reference sequence). V lost 10 bases and J lost 0; bases outside the gene matches: 7. The CDR3 protein is CAIKSGRSSYEQYF. CDR3 bases: TGTGCCATAAAAAGCGGGAGGAGCTCCTACGAGCAGTACTTC.

The chain uses TRBV4-2 and TRBJ2-1, with D tentatively TRBD1 (5 bases). Trimming shortened V by 6 bases and J by 12 bases, and 18 bases separated the two germline ends. The CDR3 contains 13 residues. Germline CDR1 reads LGHNA; CDR2 reads YNFKEQ. CDR3 amino acids: CASRYRDDQGQFF. The CDR3 coding sequence is TGTGCCAGCAGGTACAGAGACGACCAGGGGCAGTTCTTC.

In the case of this clone: The germline gene is not matched at one end of the junction; a read error may be the cause. The gene calls are TRBV7-7 and TRBJ2-3, with D tentatively TRBD1 (6 bases). CDR1 SSHAT and CDR2 FNYEAQ come from the germline V gene (reference sequence). The CDR3 length is 15 residues. In DNA, the CDR3 is TGTGCTAGCAGCTTAGGTCAGGGGTACACAGATACGCAGTATTTT. It translates to CASSLGQGYTDTQYF.

This sequence joins TRBV2 and TRBJ2-3; no definite D call. Between the trimmed V and J ends, which lost 10 bases and 5 bases, there was a span of 16 bases. This CDR3 has 13 amino acids. CDR1 is SNHLY and CDR2 is FYNNEI in the germline V gene. The CDR3 here is CATHLGSGDTQYF. In DNA form, the CDR3 reads TGTGCCACCCACCTAGGCTCCGGAGATACGCAGTATTTT.

The V call is TRBV29-1, the J call TRBJ2-7, with D perhaps given as TRBD1 or TRBD2 (5 bases each). With 3 bases removed from V and 0 bases from J, the gap between germline ends came to 9 bases. Germline lookup yields CDR1 SQVTM and CDR2 ANQGSEA. This CDR3 comprises 13 residues. The CDR3: CSVEGDNSYEQYF. The CDR3 bases are TGCAGCGTTGAGGGGGATAACTCCTACGAGCAGTACTTC.

The sample holds one count of this clone. V usage is TRBV2 and J usage is TRBJ2-7; weak D call: TRBD1 (6 bases). Trimming shortened V by 6 bases and J by 2 bases, and 17 bases separated the two germline ends. This CDR3 is 15 amino acids long. Germline CDR1 and CDR2: SNHLY and FYNNEI. CDR3 amino acids: CASSPSRTATYEQYF. CDR3 nucleotides: TGTGCCAGCAGCCCTTCGAGGACAGCAACCTACGAGCAGTACTTC. Drawing the rest from reference TRBV2 and TRBJ2-7, the complete variable domain is EPEVTQTPSHQVTQMGQEVILRCVPISNHLYFYWYRQILGQKVEFLVSFYNNEISEKSEIFDDQFSVERPDGSNFTLKIRSTKLEDSAMYFCASSPSRTATYEQYFGPGTRLTVT.

This clone was recorded once. The chain recombines TRBV12-5 with TRBJ2-7; D perhaps matches TRBD1 (5 bases). CDR1 and CDR2 (germline): LGHNT, FRNRAP. This CDR3 is 14 amino acids long. Trimming cost V 4 bases and J 4 bases, with 14 bases left between them. The chain's CDR3 is CASGSTRVGYEQYF. The CDR3 DNA is TGTGCTAGTGGTTCCACCAGGGTAGGGTACGAGCAGTACTTC. The full variable domain, rest sourced from reference TRBV12-5 and TRBJ2-7, is DARVTQTPRHKVTEMGQEVTMRCQPILGHNTVFWYRQTMMQGLELLAYFRNRAPLDDSGMPKDRFSAEMPDATLATLKIQPSEPRDSAVYFCASGSTRVGYEQYFGPGTRLTVT.

V and J are TRBV28 and TRBJ2-1; D possibly corresponds to TRBD2 (5 bases). V was pared by 7 bases and J by 4 bases, with 8 bases between. The CDR3 runs 12 residues. The germline V gene encodes CDR1 MDHEN and CDR2 SYDVKM. The CDR3 DNA reads TGTGCCAGCACTGAGGGATACAATGAGCAGTTCTTC. Amino acid sequence: CASTEGYNEQFF.

This chain links TRBV10-3 with TRBJ1-1; possible D gene TRBD1, 5 bases. CDR3 length: 14 amino acids. Germline assignment: CDR1 ENHRY and CDR2 SYGVKD. V was clipped by 1 base and J by 5 bases, with 11 bases between them. The CDR3 nucleotides are TGTGCCATCAGTGAGTTCGGGGGACGTACTGAAGCTTTCTTT. It specifies CAISEFGGRTEAFF.

The chain uses TRBV19 and TRBJ1-1; 10 nucleotides line up with TRBD1. V lost 5 bases and J lost 5; bases outside the gene matches: 5. The CDR3 totals 14 residues. Germline loops: CDR1 LNHDA, CDR2 SQIVND (reference sequence). DNA of the CDR3: TGTGCCAGTAGTCTCGGACAGGGGGAAACTGAAGCTTTCTTT. It specifies CASSLGQGETEAFF.

The CDR3 is CASTKGGVGNYGYTF. The CDR3 DNA reads TGTGCCAGCACCAAAGGGGGGGTTGGTAACTATGGCTACACCTTC. The chain couples TRBV2 to TRBJ1-2, with D maybe TRBD1 (6 bases). CDR1 is SNHLY and CDR2 is FYNNEI in the germline V gene. The length of the CDR3 is 15 residues. The V and J ends lost 7 bases and 1 base respectively, with 16 bases between them.

About this clone: Other DNA sequences in this sample translate to the same CDR3. The chain is built from TRBV5-1 and TRBJ2-7; D is uncertain. The V end lost 4 bases, the J end lost 3 bases, and 8 bases lay between the germline ends. Germline lookup yields CDR1 SGHRS and CDR2 YFSETQ. This CDR3 region has 12 residues. CDR3 region: CASSPDFYEQYF. Written as DNA, the CDR3 is TGCGCCAGCAGCCCCGACTTCTACGAGCAGTACTTC.

The V and J genes are TRBV30 and TRBJ1-1; TRBD1 might be the D (5 bases). The V gene's germline CDR1 is GTSNPN and CDR2 SVGIG (reference sequence). Trimming removed 8 bases at V and 5 bases at J, with 15 bases between. The CDR3 runs 12 residues. The CDR3 loop is CAGGRGGTEAFF. The CDR3 nucleotides are TGTGCCGGCGGGCGGGGGGGTACTGAAGCTTTCTTT.

The chain combines TRBV28 with TRBJ1-5, with D perhaps TRBD1 (5 bases). With 5 bases removed from V and 5 bases from J, the gap between germline ends came to 13 bases. CDR1 is MDHEN, CDR2 SYDVKM, per germline. The CDR3 consists of 14 residues. As DNA, the CDR3 is TGTGCCAGCAGTCAAAAACGGGGGTATCAGCCCCAGCATTTT. Protein product: CASSQKRGYQPQHF.

The V call is TRBV5-1, the J call TRBJ2-1; 8 nucleotides match TRBD2. Per the germline V gene, CDR1 is SGHRS and CDR2 is YFSETQ. Unmatched junction bases numbered 9, after V lost 2 bases and J lost 2 bases. The CDR3 consists of 17 residues. CDR3 coding DNA: TGCGCCAGCAGCTTCGCCCAACTAGCGGCTACCTACAATGAGCAGTTCTTC. This translates into CASSFAQLAATYNEQFF.

Only one count was recorded for this clone. The chain combines TRBV5-4 with TRBJ2-3; unclear D gene. This CDR3 has 13 amino acids. In germline, CDR1 is SGHNT, CDR2 YYREEE (reference sequence). Trimming removed 4 bases from V and 5 bases from J, with 11 bases in between. The CDR3 sequence: CASSPQKVDTQYF. CDR3 DNA: TGTGCCAGCAGCCCGCAGAAGGTAGATACGCAGTATTTT. The full variable domain, in which reference TRBV5-4 and TRBJ2-3 provide the parts outside the CDR3, is ETGVTQSPTHLIKTRGQQVTLRCSSQSGHNTVSWYQQALGQGPQFIFQYYREEENGRGNFPPRFSGLQFPNYSSELNVNALELDDSALYLCASSPQKVDTQYFGPGTRLTVL.